A selection of T cell receptor beta chains follows, all from one sample in a study of technical replicates of blood from a handful of donors. TCRdb keeps only in-frame clones here, not all; method: immunoSEQ multiplex PCR. The table has approximately 69,000 clones, around 97% seen once. Sequenced: T cells isolated from PBMCs. All receptors come from a human donor in good health. Each CDR3 is given with its conserved first and last residue. A D gene is named only where the DNA matches it firmly. Clone size appears in some rows only: once, few, many, or a class for an expanded clone.

len	j_gene	d_gene	abundance	v_gene	CDR3aa	CDR3nt
16	TRBJ2-3	-	-	TRBV5-8	CASSFRRSTDTDTQYF	TGTGCCAGCAGCTTTCGTCGGTCCACTGACACAGATACGCAGTATTTT
17	TRBJ1-2	TRBD1	once	TRBV7-8	CASSLAVGGTGLRGYTF	TGTGCCAGCAGCTTAGCGGTAGGGGGGACAGGGCTTCGTGGCTACACCTTC
15	TRBJ1-5	-	-	TRBV7-9	CASSLNTGSNQPQHF	TGTGCCAGCAGCTTAAACACAGGTAGCAATCAGCCCCAGCATTTT
15	TRBJ2-4	-	-	TRBV9	CASSVVSGGTNIQYF	TGTGCCAGCAGCGTAGTCTCAGGGGGGACTAACATTCAGTACTTC
15	TRBJ1-6	-	-	TRBV27	CASSFAAVVNSPLHF	TGTGCCAGCAGTTTTGCGGCAGTCGTAAATTCACCCCTCCACTTT
16	TRBJ2-2	TRBD2	-	TRBV19	CASSTGTRAFTGELFF	TGTGCCAGTAGCACCGGGACTAGAGCTTTCACCGGGGAGCTGTTTTTT
14	TRBJ1-5	-	-	TRBV6-5	CASSSPHSNQPQHF	TGTGCCAGCAGTTCCCCCCATAGCAATCAGCCCCAGCATTTT
15	TRBJ1-4	TRBD1	-	TRBV5-1	CASSRGQGATEKLFF	TGCGCCAGCAGCCGGGGACAGGGGGCGACTGAAAAACTGTTTTTT
14	TRBJ2-7	-	-	TRBV7-8	CASSPAGTGYEQYF	TGTGCCAGCAGCCCTGCCGGGACTGGCTACGAGCAGTACTTC
13	TRBJ1-5	-	-	TRBV30	CAWSVRGGQPQHF	TGTGCCTGGAGCGTCCGGGGAGGTCAGCCCCAGCATTTT
17	TRBJ2-7	TRBD1	-	TRBV5-1	CASSLGPGQAGPREQYF	TGCGCCAGCAGCTTGGGCCCGGGACAGGCAGGCCCCAGGGAGCAGTACTTC
17	TRBJ2-3	TRBD2	-	TRBV27	CASSLIPISGVTDTQYF	TGTGCCAGCAGTTTAATTCCTATTAGCGGGGTAACAGATACGCAGTATTTT
14	TRBJ1-1	TRBD1	-	TRBV9	CASSLGTGGTEAFF	TGTGCCAGCAGCCTTGGGACAGGGGGCACTGAAGCTTTCTTT
13	TRBJ1-2	TRBD1	once	TRBV6-4	CASSEGQGFMYTF	TGTGCCAGCAGCGAGGGACAGGGTTTTATGTACACCTTC
17	TRBJ2-3	TRBD2	once	TRBV5-1	CASSLPRPGGYTDTQYF	TGCGCCAGCAGCTTACCTCGGCCGGGGGGATACACAGATACGCAGTATTTT
14	TRBJ1-1	-	-	TRBV7-9	CASSLGVLNTEAFF	TGTGCCAGCAGCTTAGGTGTATTGAACACTGAAGCTTTCTTT
13	TRBJ1-2	-	once	TRBV7-9	CASSSRGNYGYTF	TGTGCCAGCAGCTCTCGGGGGAACTATGGCTACACCTTC
13	TRBJ2-2	-	-	TRBV19	CASSTTRGGELFF	TGTGCCAGTAGTACTACGCGAGGGGGGGAGCTGTTTTTT
13	TRBJ2-7	TRBD1	-	TRBV15	CATSPGQGYEQYF	TGTGCCACCAGTCCGGGACAGGGGTACGAGCAGTACTTC
13	TRBJ2-5	TRBD1	once	TRBV5-4	CASSRDSGETQYF	TGTGCCAGCAGCCGGGACAGCGGAGAGACCCAGTACTTC
13	TRBJ2-1	-	-	TRBV11-2	CASSLGQHNEQFF	TGTGCCAGCAGCCTTGGACAACACAATGAGCAGTTCTTC
14	TRBJ2-3	-	once	TRBV28	CASSLSQGRDTQYF	TGTGCCAGCAGTTTATCGCAGGGTAGAGATACGCAGTATTTT
15	TRBJ2-7	-	-	TRBV4-2	CASSQERDIIYEQYF	TGTGCCAGCAGCCAAGAAAGGGACATAATATACGAGCAGTACTTC
12	TRBJ1-1	-	once	TRBV7-9	CASSVGLGEAFF	TGTGCCAGCAGCGTGGGACTTGGTGAAGCTTTCTTT
13	TRBJ2-3	-	-	TRBV11-2	CASSLGLEHTQYF	TGTGCCAGCAGCTTAGGACTAGAACATACGCAGTATTTT
15	TRBJ2-5	TRBD2	few	TRBV7-9	CASSVGLAVRETQYF	TGTGCCAGCAGCGTGGGGCTAGCGGTCCGAGAGACCCAGTACTTC
15	TRBJ1-6	TRBD1	few	TRBV4-1	CASSPTGAYSSPLHF	TGCGCCAGCAGCCCAACAGGGGCTTATAGTTCACCCCTCCACTTT
12	TRBJ1-5	-	-	TRBV28	CASSLRVQPQHF	TGTGCCAGCAGTTTGAGGGTTCAGCCCCAGCATTTT
19	TRBJ2-6	TRBD1	-	TRBV5-4	CASSLPPGQEVSGANVLTF	TGTGCCAGCAGCTTACCTCCGGGACAGGAGGTGTCTGGGGCCAACGTCCTGACTTTC
12	TRBJ2-7	-	-	TRBV19	CASGWSSYEQYF	TGTGCCAGTGGCTGGAGCTCCTACGAGCAGTACTTC
15	TRBJ2-5	TRBD2	-	TRBV5-1	CASSLVSSGQETQYF	TGCGCCAGCAGCTTGGTGTCTAGCGGGCAAGAGACCCAGTACTTC